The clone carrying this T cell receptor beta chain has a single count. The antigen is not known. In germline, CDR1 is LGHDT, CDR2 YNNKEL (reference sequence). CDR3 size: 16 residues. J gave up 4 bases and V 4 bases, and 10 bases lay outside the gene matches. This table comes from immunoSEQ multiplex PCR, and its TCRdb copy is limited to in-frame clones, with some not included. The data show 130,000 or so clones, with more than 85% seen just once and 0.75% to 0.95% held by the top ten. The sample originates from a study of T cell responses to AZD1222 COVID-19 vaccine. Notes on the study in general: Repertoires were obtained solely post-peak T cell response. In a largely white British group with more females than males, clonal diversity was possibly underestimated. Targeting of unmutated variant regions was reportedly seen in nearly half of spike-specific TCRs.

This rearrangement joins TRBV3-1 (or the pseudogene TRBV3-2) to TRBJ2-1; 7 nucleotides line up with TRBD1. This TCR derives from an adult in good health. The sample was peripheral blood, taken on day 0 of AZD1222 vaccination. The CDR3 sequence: CASSPAKGAGYNEQFF. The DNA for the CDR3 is TGTGCCAGCAGCCCCGCCAAGGGGGCTGGTTACAATGAGCAGTTCTTC.